This TCR beta chain was profiled in a study of cytomegalovirus exposure and HLA in healthy donors. A note on this clone: Its antigen is undetermined.

Study-level findings and limits: When a later analysis was performed, an Asian-associated ancestry cluster reportedly had fewer N-insertions than the roughly 640-donor mean.

Nominally healthy donors provided the samples, though records likely missed some immune exposures. In the PCR, 60 Vbeta and 13 Jbeta primers were used. Only in-frame clones appear in the TCRdb table, and some are missing; sequencing was by immunoSEQ multiplex PCR. The sample contains under 200,000 clones, about 13% of which appear only once. Trimming at V came to 1 base and at J to 3 bases, leaving 9 bases not matched to a gene. Germline assignment: CDR1 SGHTA and CDR2 FQGNSA. The CDR3 is 18 amino acids. The sequenced material came from PBMCs. The V call is TRBV7-2, the J call TRBJ2-6; 7 bases align to TRBD1. The receptor comes from a man aged 45-65 years in good health and CMV-seropositive. The CDR3 here is CASSLGTERGHGANVLTF. CDR3 DNA sequence: TGTGCCAGCAGCTTAGGTACCGAAAGGGGGCATGGGGCCAACGTCCTGACTTTC.